A single sample is the source of the 16 T cell receptor beta chains below, sequenced in a study of shared clonotypes between healthy human individuals. TCRdb keeps only in-frame clones here, not all; method: immunoSEQ multiplex PCR. The table lists over 1.5 million clones, 95% to 99% of them singletons. Material for sequencing was naive CD4+ T cells sorted from blood. Subset in this sample: CD45RA+ positively selected. These receptors all come from a man aged 25-40 years in good health.

The chain employs TRBV28 and TRBJ2-2, with 9 bases lining up with TRBD2. The length of the CDR3 is 17 residues. The ends lost 5 bases at V and 4 bases at J; junction bases unmatched: 11. Germline V gene data show CDR1 as MDHEN and CDR2 as SYDVKM. The chain's CDR3 is CASSRIGTSSGTGELFF. The CDR3 nucleotides read TGTGCCAGCAGTCGAATCGGGACTAGCTCGGGCACCGGGGAGCTGTTTTTT.

This rearrangement joins TRBV5-1 to TRBJ2-7; D is ambiguous. This CDR3 has 13 residues. V was pared by 5 bases and J by 5 bases, with 14 bases between. Germline assignment: CDR1 SGHRS and CDR2 YFSETQ. CDR3: CASRIAEADEQYF. Written as DNA, the CDR3 is TGCGCCAGCAGGATAGCCGAGGCAGACGAGCAGTACTTC.

Comment on this clone: The sample has other DNA sequences that encode this CDR3 too. The chain couples TRBV9 to TRBJ2-2; D gene uncertain. CDR1 is SGDLS, CDR2 YYNGEE, per germline. V was pared by 2 bases and J by 4 bases, with 9 bases between. The CDR3 spans 14 residues. The CDR3 sequence is CASSVGSRTGELFF. DNA of the CDR3: TGTGCCAGCAGCGTGGGGTCGCGCACCGGGGAGCTGTTTTTT. Full variable domain (missing parts from reference TRBV9 and TRBJ2-2): DSGVTQTPKHLITATGQRVTLRCSPRSGDLSVYWYQQSLDQGLQFLIQYYNGEERAKGNILERFSAQQFPDLHSELNLSSLELGDSALYFCASSVGSRTGELFFGEGSRLTVL.

The rearrangement uses TRBV6-5 and TRBJ2-7, with D tentatively TRBD2 (5 bases). This CDR3 is built from 12 residues. CDR1 is MNHEY, CDR2 SVGAGI, per germline. The ends were cut back, 10 bases at V and 6 bases at J, with 16 bases in the middle. The CDR3 DNA is TGTGCCACATCCTCGGGAATAACCGAGCAGTACTTC. It codes for CATSSGITEQYF.

V usage is TRBV5-4 and J usage is TRBJ1-1, with a weak D call TRBD1 (6 bases). The CDR3 extends over 13 amino acids. Trimming took 4 bases from V and 5 from J, leaving 12 bases between them. Germline loops: CDR1 SGHNT, CDR2 YYREEE (reference sequence). CDR3 nucleotide sequence: TGTGCCAGCAGCGGAGGGGGGAGAACTGAAGCTTTCTTT. It codes for CASSGGGRTEAFF. The whole variable domain, filled in from reference TRBV5-4 and TRBJ1-1, reads ETGVTQSPTHLIKTRGQQVTLRCSSQSGHNTVSWYQQALGQGPQFIFQYYREEENGRGNFPPRFSGLQFPNYSSELNVNALELDDSALYLCASSGGGRTEAFFGQGTRLTVV.

The V gene is TRBV18, the J gene TRBJ2-1; no clear D. This CDR3 comprises 14 residues. Per the germline V gene, CDR1 is KGHSH and CDR2 is LQKENI. V was cut by 3 bases and J by 3 bases, with 9 bases left in between. CDR3 coding DNA: TGTGCCAGCTCACCCCAGAATCGCTACAATGAGCAGTTCTTC. Translating it yields CASSPQNRYNEQFF.

This chain uses TRBV13 with TRBJ2-6; the D call may be TRBD1 or TRBD2 (5 bases each). From germline, CDR1 is PRHDT and CDR2 FYEKMQ (reference sequence). V was trimmed by 6 bases and J by 4 bases, leaving 10 bases between them. This CDR3 spans 14 amino acids. The CDR3 DNA is TGTGCCAGCAGAGAGGGGCTCGGGGCCAACGTCCTGACTTTC. Protein product: CASREGLGANVLTF.

The V and J genes are TRBV6-1 and TRBJ2-3; D perhaps matches TRBD1 (6 bases). Trimming shortened V by 3 bases and J by 0 bases, and 13 bases separated the two germline ends. Germline values: CDR1 MNHNS, CDR2 SASEGT. The CDR3 has 16 residues. The CDR3 DNA reads as TGTGCCAGCAGTGAGCAGGGGCGGATTAGCACAGATACGCAGTATTTT. As protein: CASSEQGRISTDTQYF.

This clone was detected only once. The chain links TRBV5-4 to TRBJ2-7, with 7 bases matching TRBD2. The V gene's germline CDR1 is SGHNT and CDR2 YYREEE (reference sequence). V lost 0 bases to trimming and J lost 3 bases; unmatched junction nucleotides: 3. The CDR3 consists of 14 residues. The CDR3 is CASSLGGTNYEQYF. The CDR3 nucleotides read TGTGCCAGCAGCTTGGGTGGGACTAACTACGAGCAGTACTTC.

This chain connects TRBV29-1 to TRBJ2-2, with D perhaps matching TRBD2 (5 bases). Per germline, CDR1 SQVTM and CDR2 ANQGSEA. The CDR3 spans 15 residues. With 1 base removed from V and 0 bases from J, the gap between germline ends came to 9 bases. The CDR3 here is CSVEASSPNTGELFF. DNA of the CDR3: TGCAGCGTTGAAGCTAGCTCCCCGAACACCGGGGAGCTGTTTTTT.

As concerns this clone: Other DNA sequences in this sample translate to the same CDR3. The V call is TRBV18, the J call TRBJ2-7; 7 nucleotides agree with TRBD2. Germline V gene lookup returns CDR1 KGHSH and CDR2 LQKENI. The J segment lost 2 bases and the V segment lost 1 base, leaving 2 bases of the junction unmatched. The CDR3 totals 14 residues. This CDR3 is CASSPREGTYEQYF. The CDR3 DNA follows: TGTGCCAGCTCACCACGGGAGGGAACCTACGAGCAGTACTTC.

The rearrangement uses TRBV6-4 and TRBJ2-3; TRBD1 matches at 7 bases. Germline loops: CDR1 MRHNA, CDR2 SNTAGT. V shed 3 bases and J 5 bases; nucleotides not matched to a gene: 8. The CDR3 runs to 15 residues. The CDR3 bases are TGTGCCAGCAGTGAGGGGACAGTAACTGGAGATACGCAGTATTTT. Amino acids: CASSEGTVTGDTQYF.

This chain joins TRBV5-1 and TRBJ2-2; TRBD2 matches 7 bases. J gave up 6 bases and V 4 bases, and 3 bases lay outside the gene matches. CDR1 is SGHRS, CDR2 YFSETQ, per germline. The CDR3 length is 13 residues. Here the CDR3 reads CASSRTSAGELFF. The CDR3, as DNA: TGCGCCAGCAGCAGAACTAGCGCCGGGGAGCTGTTTTTT.

This clone was found once. This chain links TRBV7-2 with TRBJ1-5, with a weak D call TRBD1 (6 bases). The V gene's germline CDR1 is SGHTA and CDR2 FQGNSA. Trimming shortened V by 4 bases and J by 3 bases, and 13 bases separated the two germline ends. This CDR3 is built from 15 residues. The CDR3 loop reads CASSWGQVNNQPQHF. The DNA for the CDR3 is TGTGCCAGCAGCTGGGGGCAGGTTAACAATCAGCCCCAGCATTTT.

The rearrangement links TRBV5-1 to TRBJ2-3, with no clear D. This CDR3 contains 12 residues. Trimming stripped 4 bases from V and 4 bases from J, with 7 bases between. Germline values: CDR1 SGHRS, CDR2 YFSETQ. CDR3 protein: CASSITADTQYF. CDR3 DNA: TGCGCCAGCAGCATAACAGCAGATACGCAGTATTTT.

This chain links TRBV27 with TRBJ2-2, with 9 bases lining up with TRBD1. The CDR3 extends over 15 amino acids. V was pared by 5 bases and J by 5 bases, with 6 bases of the junction left unmatched. In germline, CDR1 is MNHEY, CDR2 SMNVEV (reference sequence). The chain's CDR3 is CASSPRGTGTGELFF. In nucleotides, the CDR3 is TGTGCCAGCAGTCCCCGCGGGACAGGGACCGGGGAGCTGTTTTTT.